The 3 T cell receptor beta chains given below trace back to one sample, sequenced in a study of T cells after yellow fever vaccination. One entry per CDR3 protein results from TCRdb running MiXCR on the 5' RACE reads. The sample has some 350,000 distinct CDR3 sequences, over 8% seen once. Sequenced here: PBMCs, sampled on the day of the first yellow fever vaccination. The receptor set was obtained from a man younger than 35 who received the YFV17D yellow fever vaccine.

This clonotype was picked up a small number of times. J is TRBJ2-2 and V is TRBV2; unclear D gene. CDR1 is SNHLY, CDR2 FYNNEI, per germline. Trimming stripped 7 bases from V and 5 bases from J, with 5 bases between. The CDR3 consists of 11 residues. In DNA, the CDR3 is TGTGCCAGCACCCTTACCGGGGAGCTGTTTTTT. It codes for CASTLTGELFF. Filled out from reference TRBV2 and TRBJ2-2, the complete variable domain reads EPEVTQTPSHQVTQMGQEVILRCVPISNHLYFYWYRQILGQKVEFLVSFYNNEISEKSEIFDDQFSVERPDGSNFTLKIRSTKLEDSAMYFCASTLTGELFFGEGSRLTVL.

The V and J genes are TRBV5-1 and TRBJ2-7, with a possible D match to TRBD1 (6 bases). This CDR3 is built from 15 residues. Per germline, CDR1 SGHRS and CDR2 YFSETQ. The ends were cut back, 3 bases at V and 4 bases at J, with 17 bases in the middle. The CDR3, as DNA: TGCGCCAGCAGCTCAATTATGACAGGCATGTACGAGCAGTACTTC. Residues: CASSSIMTGMYEQYF.

This clonotype came up a few times. The genes are TRBV11-2 and TRBJ1-2, with a weak D call TRBD1 (5 bases). The V end lost 4 bases, the J end lost 8 bases, and 23 bases lay between the germline ends. The CDR3 sequence is 16 residues long. Germline V gene data show CDR1 as SGHAT and CDR2 as FQNNGV. CDR3 bases: TGTGCCAGCAGCTCGATCCTCGGCCCCAGGGCGCCCGGCTACACCTTC. Translating it yields CASSSILGPRAPGYTF. The whole variable domain, filled in from reference TRBV11-2 and TRBJ1-2, reads EAGVAQSPRYKIIEKRQSVAFWCNPISGHATLYWYQQILGQGPKLLIQFQNNGVVDDSQLPKDRFSAERLKGVDSTLKIQPAKLEDSAVYLCASSSILGPRAPGYTFGSGTRLTVV.